The 19 T cell receptor beta chains reported below all come from one sample, sequenced in a study of tumor-infiltrating lymphocytes in primary liver carcinoma. TCR beta cDNA was prepared out of 500 ng total RNA by means of a constant-region primer. Libraries of TCR beta came from three nested multiplex PCR rounds with slightly modified ARM-PCR. Amplification in the first two PCR rounds was performed using TRBV1-TRBV30 forward primers and a C-beta reverse primer for approximately 10 cycles each. Each CDR3 protein gets one entry after TCRdb re-called the multiplex PCR reads with MiXCR. The table records around 210,000 distinct CDR3 sequences, around three fifths of them present only once. Germline DNA was extracted alongside blood RNA, which was obtained from unsorted whole blood. The sequenced sample consisted of peripheral blood. The receptors were sampled from a woman in her sixties or seventies with primary liver carcinoma and hepatitis B virus infection.

With regard to this clonotype: It may be a read error: a sequence one base away is much more abundant. The chain couples TRBV5-5 to TRBJ1-6; a weak D match, TRBD1 (5 bases). CDR3 length equals 11 residues. Per the germline V gene, CDR1 is SGHKS and CDR2 is YYEKEE (reference sequence). Deletions cut 7 bases from V and 11 bases from J, with 10 bases between. CDR3 DNA: TGTGCCAGCTTTCGGGGGGCACCCCTCCACTTT. Translating gives CASFRGAPLHF.

This clonotype was recorded once. One base away lies a much larger clone, so this may be a sequencing read error. The chain recombines TRBV6-5 with TRBJ1-1; D gene ambiguous. The CDR3 has 14 amino acids. CDR1 is MNHEY and CDR2 is SVGAGI in the germline V gene. V lost 5 bases to trimming and J lost 5 bases, with 15 bases between them. The CDR3 is CASSERGSCTEAFF. The DNA of the CDR3 is TGTGCCAGCAGTGAGCGTGGGAGTTGTACTGAAGCTTTCTTT.

This sequence joins TRBV7-9 and TRBJ2-5; unclear D gene. Looked up from germline, CDR1 is SEHNR and CDR2 is FQNEAQ (reference sequence). This CDR3 contains 13 residues. The V and J ends lost 8 bases and 1 base respectively, with 11 bases between them. The CDR3 bases are TGTGCCAGCTGCAGGACCTCCCAAGAGACCCAGTACTTC. This translates into CASCRTSQETQYF.

Remarks on this clonotype: A single base separates this from a much larger clone, so it may be a read error. V and J are TRBV6-6 and TRBJ1-5; 7 bases map to TRBD1. Germline lookup yields CDR1 MNHNY and CDR2 SVGAGI (reference sequence). This CDR3 is built from 14 residues. The CDR3 reads CASNPGQINQPQRF. CDR3 in DNA: TGTGCCAGCAATCCGGGACAGATAAATCAGCCCCAGCGTTTT.

V is TRBV7-9 and J is TRBJ2-7, with 12 bases that match TRBD2. From germline, CDR1 is SEHNR and CDR2 FQNEAQ (reference sequence). V shed 2 bases, J shed 1 base, and the junction held 3 bases outside the gene matches. The length of the CDR3 is 16 residues. The CDR3 coding sequence is TGTGCCAGCAGCTTAAGGCTAGCGGGAGGGTCCTACGAGCAGTACTTC. Translating gives CASSLRLAGGSYEQYF.

The rearrangement uses TRBV10-2 and TRBJ1-5; 9 bases match TRBD1. J lost 7 bases, V lost 7 bases, and 8 bases had no gene match. This CDR3 has 14 residues. The germline V gene has CDR1 WSHSY and CDR2 SAAADI. The CDR3, as DNA: TGCGCCAGCACCGACGGACAGGGGCCGCAGCCCCAGCATTTT. This translates into CASTDGQGPQPQHF.

CDR3 sequence: CASSHGLAGGVYYEQFF. CDR3 DNA sequence: TGTGCCAGCAGCCACGGACTAGCAGGAGGGGTTTACTATGAGCAGTTCTTC. V gene TRBV7-9 combines with J gene TRBJ2-1; 8 positions match TRBD2. V gave up 5 bases and J gave up 8 bases; unmatched junction bases: 17. In germline, CDR1 is SEHNR, CDR2 FQNEAQ (reference sequence). The CDR3 has 17 residues.

This clonotype appeared many times. The chain carries TRBV7-9 and TRBJ2-3; D is undetermined. CDR1 and CDR2 from the germline V gene are SEHNR and FQNEAQ (reference sequence). V dropped 5 bases and J dropped 10 bases, with 13 bases sitting between them. This CDR3 spans 12 amino acids. CDR3 in DNA: TGTGCCAGCAGCCTTGATGGCGATCCGCAGTATTTT. It encodes CASSLDGDPQYF.

On this clonotype itself: A much larger clone differs from this one at a single base, so this may be a read error. The V and J genes are TRBV6-5 and TRBJ2-1, with 13 bases aligning to TRBD2. Germline CDR1 is MNHEY and CDR2 is SVGAGI. This CDR3 comprises 19 residues. CDR3 coding DNA: TGTGTCAGCAGTTACAGGCTAAGTCCACTAGCGGGAGGGGTGAATGAGCAGTTCTTC. Protein sequence: CVSSYRLSPLAGGVNEQFF.

Details on this clonotype: This may stem from a read error, because a much larger clone lies one nucleotide away. V and J are TRBV6-1 and TRBJ1-2; 7 nucleotides match TRBD1. The CDR3 runs 13 residues. Germline V gene data show CDR1 as MNHNS and CDR2 as SASEGT. The CDR3 loop reads CASRTGTNYGYAF. In DNA, the CDR3 is TGTGCCAGCAGGACAGGGACAAACTATGGCTACGCCTTC.

The chain combines TRBV11-2 with TRBJ2-2; D is ambiguous. This CDR3 spans 14 amino acids. Germline lookup yields CDR1 SGHAT and CDR2 FQNNGV. V lost 7 bases to trimming and J lost 2 bases, with 11 bases between them. CDR3 residues: CASTSLLNTGELFF. CDR3 nucleotide sequence: TGTGCCAGCACAAGTTTACTTAACACCGGGGAGCTGTTTTTT.

The chain is built from TRBV6-1 and TRBJ1-3; TRBD1 matches 9 bases. Germline assignment: CDR1 MNHNS and CDR2 SASEGT. J lost 8 bases, V lost 3 bases, and 11 bases had no gene match. This CDR3 region has 16 residues. CDR3: CASSERDRARGYTIYF. CDR3 sequence (DNA): TGTGCCAGCAGTGAGAGGGACAGGGCGCGGGGATACACCATATATTTT.

The genes are TRBV19 and TRBJ1-5; TRBD1 matches at 10 bases. V trimming: 5 bases; J trimming: 9 bases; junction bases outside the gene matches: 10. The CDR3 is made up of 15 amino acids. The germline gives CDR1 LNHDA, CDR2 SQIVND (reference sequence). The DNA for the CDR3 is TGTGCCAGTAGTTCATGGGGACAGGGGCGGTGGCCCCAGCATTTT. The encoded protein is CASSSWGQGRWPQHF.

The gene calls are TRBV5-6 and TRBJ2-7; 7 nucleotides line up with TRBD2. This CDR3 is built from 20 residues. V was clipped by 1 base and J by 0 bases; unmatched bases: 19. CDR1 is SGHDT and CDR2 is YYEEEE in the germline V gene. The CDR3 sequence is CASSLWASGIGARSSYEQYF. In nucleotides, the CDR3 is TGTGCCAGCAGCTTGTGGGCCAGCGGGATAGGAGCTAGATCCTCCTACGAGCAGTACTTC.

In regard to this clonotype: Mismatch with germline at one junction end may stem from a read error. The V gene is TRBV6-6, the J gene TRBJ2-2; D is possibly TRBD2 (5 bases). CDR1 and CDR2 (germline): MNHNY, SVGAGI (reference sequence). The CDR3 covers 14 residues. CDR3 protein: CASRNAGNTGKLFF. The CDR3 DNA is TGTGCCAGCAGGAACGCTGGAAACACCGGGAAGCTGTTTTTT.

This clonotype was seen a few times. The chain joins TRBV28 to TRBJ2-5, with D perhaps given as TRBD1 or TRBD2 (5 bases each). Germline V gene lookup returns CDR1 MDHEN and CDR2 SYDVKM. The CDR3 contains 15 residues. The V and J ends lost 5 bases and 4 bases respectively, with 17 bases between them. Written as DNA, the CDR3 is TGTGCCAGCAGTACGCTGAGGGGTTATTCAGAGACCCAGTACTTC. Translation gives CASSTLRGYSETQYF.

A remark on this clonotype: Germline is not matched at one junction end, which may reflect a read error. The chain carries TRBV4-2 and TRBJ1-2; D not certain. This CDR3 has 13 residues. Germline V gene lookup returns CDR1 LGHNA and CDR2 YNFKEQ. The DNA for the CDR3 is TGTGCCAGCAGTCAAGATCGGATCTATTGCTACACCTTC. As protein: CASSQDRIYCYTF.

Many counts were recorded for this clonotype. The rearrangement joins TRBV4-1 to TRBJ1-1; D is ambiguous. V was shortened by 0 bases and J by 5 bases, with 22 bases between the two germline ends. The CDR3 has 18 amino acids. Germline V gene lookup returns CDR1 MGHRA and CDR2 YSYEKL. The CDR3 DNA sequence: TGCGCCAGCAGCCAAGATCGGAGGACCACGAGTCGGAGGACTGAAGCTTTCTTT. Amino acids: CASSQDRRTTSRRTEAFF.

This clonotype was seen a handful of times. The chain recombines TRBV28 with TRBJ1-2, with D tentatively TRBD1 (6 bases). CDR3 length equals 15 residues. V lost 5 bases, J lost 7 bases, and 20 bases lay in between. Germline CDR1 is MDHEN and CDR2 is SYDVKM. The CDR3 DNA sequence: TGTGCCAGCAGTCAACCGGGGGGGCGGAGGACTGGCTACACCTTC. Its translation: CASSQPGGRRTGYTF.